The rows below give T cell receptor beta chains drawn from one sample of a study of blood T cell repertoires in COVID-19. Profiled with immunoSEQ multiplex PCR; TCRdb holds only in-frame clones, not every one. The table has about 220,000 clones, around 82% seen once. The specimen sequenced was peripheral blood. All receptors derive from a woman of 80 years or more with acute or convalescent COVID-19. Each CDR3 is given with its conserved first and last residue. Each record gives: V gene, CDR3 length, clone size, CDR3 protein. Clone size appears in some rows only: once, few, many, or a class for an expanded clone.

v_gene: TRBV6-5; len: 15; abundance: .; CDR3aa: CASTRGLVRVHEQYF
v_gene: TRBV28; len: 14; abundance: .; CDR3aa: CASSLPGQYSPLHF
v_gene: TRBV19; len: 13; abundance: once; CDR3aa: CASSLTSNTEAFF
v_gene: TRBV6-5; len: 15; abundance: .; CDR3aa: CASSLQPRGNQPQHF
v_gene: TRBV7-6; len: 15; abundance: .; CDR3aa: CASSSTSGGVYEQFF
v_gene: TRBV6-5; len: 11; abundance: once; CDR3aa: CASSYSRVQYF
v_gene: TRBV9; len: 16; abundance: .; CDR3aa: CASSGRQDKGMNTIYF
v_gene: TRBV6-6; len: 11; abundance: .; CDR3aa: CASSPSGELFF
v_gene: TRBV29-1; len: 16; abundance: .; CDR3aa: CSVETGGGAVYNEQFF
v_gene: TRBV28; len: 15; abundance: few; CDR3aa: CASRQGGSVNTEAFF
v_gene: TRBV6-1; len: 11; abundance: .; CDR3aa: CASSEVGPQFF
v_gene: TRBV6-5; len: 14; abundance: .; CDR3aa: CASRPPGLVYEQYF
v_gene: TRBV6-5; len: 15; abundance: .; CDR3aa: CASSQGQGRGTEAFF
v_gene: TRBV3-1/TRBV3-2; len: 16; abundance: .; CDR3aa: CASSQPSGPRGYLAFF
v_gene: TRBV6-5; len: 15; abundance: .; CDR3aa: CASKGGFATNEKLFF
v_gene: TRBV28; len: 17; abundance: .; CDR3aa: CASRSRGPLGSNQPQHF
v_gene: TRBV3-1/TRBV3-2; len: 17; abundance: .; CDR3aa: CASGTGTGPSGANVLTF
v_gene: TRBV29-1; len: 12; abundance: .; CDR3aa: CSVRTDDYGYTF
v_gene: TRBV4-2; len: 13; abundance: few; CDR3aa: CASSQFRNTEAFF
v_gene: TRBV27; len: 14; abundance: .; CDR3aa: CATWSGANTGELFF
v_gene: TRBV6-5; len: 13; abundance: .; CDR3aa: CASNNRGWGEAFF
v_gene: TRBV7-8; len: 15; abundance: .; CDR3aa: CASSLAGTRTDTQYF
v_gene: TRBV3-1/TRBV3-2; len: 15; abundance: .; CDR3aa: CASSLGTGLNTEAFF